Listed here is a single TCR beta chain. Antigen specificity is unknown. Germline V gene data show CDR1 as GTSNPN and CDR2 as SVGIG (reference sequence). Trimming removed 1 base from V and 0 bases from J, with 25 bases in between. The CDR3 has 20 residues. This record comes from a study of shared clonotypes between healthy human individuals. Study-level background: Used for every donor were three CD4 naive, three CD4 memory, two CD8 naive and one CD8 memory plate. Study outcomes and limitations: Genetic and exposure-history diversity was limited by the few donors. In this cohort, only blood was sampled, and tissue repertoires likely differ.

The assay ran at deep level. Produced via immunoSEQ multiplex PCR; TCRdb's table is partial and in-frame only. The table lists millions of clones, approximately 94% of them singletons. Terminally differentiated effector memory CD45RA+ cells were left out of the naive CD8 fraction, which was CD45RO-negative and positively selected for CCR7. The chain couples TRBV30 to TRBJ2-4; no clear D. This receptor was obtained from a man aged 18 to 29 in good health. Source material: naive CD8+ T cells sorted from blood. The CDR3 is CAWSGSLGLVSLLAKNIQYF. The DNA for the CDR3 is TGTGCCTGGAGTGGATCGTTAGGTTTAGTCAGTCTTCTAGCCAAAAACATTCAGTACTTC.